Shown below are 25 T cell receptor beta chains from a single sample sequenced in a study of T-cell reconstitution after alpha-beta-depleted transplantation in children. During its preparation, the TCRbeta library received unique molecular identifiers. TCRdb fed the PCR reads into MiXCR, producing one record per CDR3 protein. The sample lists 350,000 to 450,000 distinct CDR3 sequences, about an eighth seen once, with around 4.5% in the top ten. Specimen: PBMCs, collected from the stem cell graft. These receptors were obtained from a human donor who donated a stem cell graft to a child with Fanconi anemia.

This clonotype turned up a few times. The rearrangement links TRBV5-1 to TRBJ2-5, with D unresolved. This CDR3 is 14 amino acids long. V was pared by 2 bases and J by 5 bases, with 13 bases between. Germline V lookup: CDR1 SGHRS, CDR2 YFSETQ. In DNA form, the CDR3 reads TGCGCCAGCAGCTTAGGAGAGCTGAGGGAGACCCAGTACTTC. It encodes CASSLGELRETQYF.

This rearrangement joins TRBV12-3 or TRBV12-4 to TRBJ1-2; 7 positions match TRBD1. The V segment lost 4 bases and the J segment 6 bases; nucleotides outside the gene matches: 14. CDR3 length: 16 residues. CDR3 region: CASSYTLRTGGNGYTF. CDR3 nucleotide sequence: TGTGCCAGCAGTTATACACTCCGGACAGGAGGGAATGGCTACACCTTC.

This clonotype came up once. A clone one base away is much larger, so this may be a read error. This chain connects TRBV10-3 to TRBJ2-1, with D possibly matching TRBD1 (6 bases). V lost 7 bases, J lost 1 base, and 11 bases lay in between. The CDR3 totals 14 residues. Looked up from germline, CDR1 is ENHRY and CDR2 is SYGVKD. The CDR3 DNA is TGTGCCATCAAGCAGGGGTCATCCTACAATGAGCAGTTCTTC. Its translation: CAIKQGSSYNEQFF.

This rearrangement joins TRBV5-1 to TRBJ1-2; D gene unclear. V lost 0 bases and J 6 bases, leaving 15 bases between the germline ends. The CDR3 consists of 15 residues. Looked up from germline, CDR1 is SGHRS and CDR2 is YFSETQ. The chain's CDR3 is CASSLDTPTWNGYTF. The CDR3 bases are TGCGCCAGCAGCTTGGATACCCCAACCTGGAATGGCTACACCTTC.

This clonotype was counted between two and nine times. The V and J genes are TRBV7-2 and TRBJ2-1; D may be TRBD1 (5 bases). V shed 1 base and J shed 0 bases, with 7 bases lying between them. CDR1 and CDR2 from the germline V gene are SGHTA and FQGNSA. This CDR3 region has 15 residues. CDR3 residues: CASSLVQVSYNEQFF. The CDR3 nucleotides are TGTGCCAGCAGCTTAGTACAGGTCTCCTACAATGAGCAGTTCTTC.

This clonotype has a single count. The CDR3 region is CASRLDSYNEQFF. The CDR3 DNA reads TGTGCCAGTAGACTGGACTCCTACAATGAGCAGTTCTTC. This chain joins TRBV6-1 and TRBJ2-1; D remains unclear. Germline V gene lookup returns CDR1 MNHNS and CDR2 SASEGT. Trimming stripped 9 bases from V and 0 bases from J, with 9 bases between. There are 13 residues in the CDR3.

CDR3 DNA sequence: TGCGCCAGCAGTTTCGACGGAGCCTACGAGCAGTACTTC. It is translated as CASSFDGAYEQYF. This sequence joins TRBV5-1 and TRBJ2-7, with D unclear. The V and J ends lost 5 bases and 2 bases respectively, with 11 bases between them. The CDR3 is 13 residues long. Germline V lookup: CDR1 SGHRS, CDR2 YFSETQ.

This clonotype has a handful of counts. V is TRBV7-8 and J is TRBJ2-3, with 11 bases fitting TRBD2. Unmatched junction bases numbered 7, after V lost 1 base and J lost 7 bases. The CDR3 totals 16 residues. Germline loops: CDR1 SGHVS, CDR2 FQNEAQ. The CDR3 DNA reads TGTGCCAGCAGCTTAGGAGTAGCGGGGGGGCGATATACGCAGTATTTT. This gives the protein CASSLGVAGGRYTQYF.

In its sample, this clonotype was seen many times. The rearrangement joins TRBV20-1 to TRBJ1-1; D gene uncertain. CDR3 length: 13 residues. Trimming shortened V by 3 bases and J by 0 bases, and 8 bases separated the two germline ends. The germline V gene encodes CDR1 DFQATT and CDR2 SNEGSKA (reference sequence). For the CDR3, the DNA is TGCAGTGCTAGTAACCACATGAACACTGAAGCTTTCTTT. Protein: CSASNHMNTEAFF.

This clonotype was recorded a few times. In DNA form, the CDR3 reads TGTGCCAGCAGCTTTGATCAGCCCCGGCGTGTTGGCTACACCTTC. Translating it yields CASSFDQPRRVGYTF. This chain connects TRBV7-2 to TRBJ1-2, with D unclear. This CDR3 has 15 amino acids. V was clipped by 3 bases and J by 7 bases, with 18 bases between them. Germline CDR1 and CDR2: SGHTA and FQGNSA.

This clonotype was detected a few times. The gene calls are TRBV12-3 or TRBV12-4 and TRBJ1-2; 7 positions agree with TRBD1. Trimming at V came to 6 bases and at J to 4 bases, leaving 5 bases not matched to a gene. The CDR3 is made up of 13 amino acids. The CDR3 spells CASSDGDSYGYTF. Written as DNA, the CDR3 is TGTGCCAGCAGCGATGGGGACAGCTATGGCTACACCTTC.

This rearrangement joins TRBV27 to TRBJ1-3; maybe TRBD1 (5 bases). Trimming removed 7 bases at V and 2 bases at J, with 15 bases between. Germline lookup yields CDR1 MNHEY and CDR2 SMNVEV (reference sequence). This CDR3 comprises 15 residues. CDR3 nucleotides: TGTGCCAGCAAAGAGCGGCAGGGAGCTGGAAACACCATATATTTT. It is translated as CASKERQGAGNTIYF.

V usage is TRBV12-3 or TRBV12-4 and J usage is TRBJ2-1; tentative D call: TRBD2 (6 bases). V was clipped by 7 bases and J by 12 bases, with 19 bases between them. The CDR3 loop spans 13 amino acids. CDR3 residues: CASTTRVEGRQFF. CDR3 DNA: TGTGCCAGCACCACCCGGGTGGAGGGCCGGCAGTTCTTC.

This clonotype was seen a few times. The J gene is TRBJ1-6, the V gene TRBV10-3, with D tentatively TRBD1 (5 bases). Germline loops: CDR1 ENHRY, CDR2 SYGVKD. The CDR3 has 13 residues. V lost 1 base to trimming and J lost 8 bases, with 6 bases between them. CDR3 in amino acids: CAISEFRDSPLHF. The DNA for the CDR3 is TGTGCCATCAGTGAGTTCAGGGATTCACCCCTCCACTTT.

This clonotype has more than one count but fewer than ten. The V call is TRBV20-1, the J call TRBJ2-6, with a weak D call TRBD2 (5 bases). CDR3 length: 14 amino acids. Trimming shortened V by 3 bases and J by 0 bases, and 6 bases separated the two germline ends. Germline-derived CDR1 and CDR2 are DFQATT and SNEGSKA (reference sequence). CDR3 sequence: CSAREASGANVLTF. CDR3 coding DNA: TGCAGTGCTAGGGAGGCCTCTGGGGCCAACGTCCTGACTTTC.

This clonotype has more than one count but fewer than ten. V usage is TRBV20-1 and J usage is TRBJ2-5, with D perhaps TRBD2 (6 bases). The CDR3 covers 14 residues. Trimming stripped 2 bases from V and 2 bases from J, with 12 bases between. Germline V gives CDR1 DFQATT, CDR2 SNEGSKA (reference sequence). The CDR3 sequence is CSARSGDLQETQYF. CDR3 sequence (DNA): TGCAGTGCTAGATCGGGGGACTTACAAGAGACCCAGTACTTC.

This clonotype came up a few times. The gene calls are TRBV29-1 and TRBJ1-1, with D perhaps matching TRBD1 (5 bases). The length of the CDR3 is 13 residues. V was pared by 7 bases and J by 1 base, with 13 bases between. CDR1 is SQVTM, CDR2 ANQGSEA, per germline. CDR3 loop: CSGRGTENTEAFF. In DNA form, the CDR3 reads TGCAGCGGGCGAGGGACGGAGAACACTGAAGCTTTCTTT.

This clonotype was seen repeatedly, ten times or more. This chain links TRBV20-1 with TRBJ2-3, with D perhaps TRBD1 (6 bases). From germline, CDR1 is DFQATT and CDR2 SNEGSKA (reference sequence). This CDR3 has 12 amino acids. V lost 4 bases to trimming and J lost 7 bases, with 12 bases between them. For the CDR3, the DNA is TGCAGTGCTACTAACAGGGAGTATACGCAGTATTTT. It is translated as CSATNREYTQYF.

V gene TRBV6-5 combines with J gene TRBJ1-1, with 7 bases that match TRBD1. J was trimmed by 6 bases and V by 0 bases; bases with no gene match: 1. The CDR3 extends over 13 amino acids. Germline assignment: CDR1 MNHEY and CDR2 SVGAGI. CDR3 in amino acids: CASSYSRGAEAFF. CDR3 DNA: TGTGCCAGCAGTTACTCCAGGGGGGCTGAAGCTTTCTTT.

This chain joins TRBV5-1 and TRBJ1-1; D might be TRBD1 (5 bases). The V gene's germline CDR1 is SGHRS and CDR2 YFSETQ. Trimming shortened V by 3 bases and J by 0 bases, and 9 bases separated the two germline ends. This CDR3 region has 14 residues. CDR3 amino acids: CASSWGTLNTEAFF. DNA of the CDR3: TGCGCCAGCAGCTGGGGGACCTTGAACACTGAAGCTTTCTTT.

At least ten counts were recorded for this clonotype. The chain carries TRBV5-1 and TRBJ2-7; tentative D call: TRBD1 (7 bases). The CDR3 contains 15 residues. Trimming removed 3 bases at V and 1 base at J, with 14 bases between. CDR1 is SGHRS, CDR2 YFSETQ, per germline. The CDR3 region has the DNA TGCGCCAGCAGCTCGATCCCAGGGGGGTCCTACGAGCAGTACTTC. Translated, it gives CASSSIPGGSYEQYF.

The gene calls are TRBV29-1 and TRBJ1-1; 9 positions match TRBD1. V shed 1 base, J shed 6 bases, and the junction held 6 bases outside the gene matches. CDR3 size: 14 residues. The germline V gene encodes CDR1 SQVTM and CDR2 ANQGSEA. The CDR3 sequence: CSVEVGQGVSEAFF. The CDR3 nucleotides read TGCAGCGTTGAAGTGGGACAGGGAGTCTCTGAAGCTTTCTTT.

The chain has TRBV7-8 and TRBJ2-5; weak D call: TRBD1 (6 bases). The V end lost 4 bases, the J end lost 5 bases, and 20 bases lay between the germline ends. Looked up from germline, CDR1 is SGHVS and CDR2 is FQNEAQ. The CDR3 consists of 16 residues. The chain's CDR3 is CASSSDSAGVEETQYF. The CDR3 coding sequence is TGTGCCAGCAGCTCCGACTCGGCAGGGGTTGAGGAGACCCAGTACTTC.

With respect to this clonotype: A much more abundant neighbour one base away suggests this may be a read error. The J gene is TRBJ2-3, the V gene TRBV12-3 or TRBV12-4; D gene uncertain. The CDR3 runs 15 residues. CDR3 sequence: CASSLGPLVPETQYF. The CDR3 DNA is TGTGCCAGCAGTTTAGGTCCGCTAGTACCAGAAACGCAGTATTTT.

On this clonotype: This could be a read error, since a much larger clone is one nucleotide away. The chain is built from TRBV24-1 and TRBJ2-1; a weak D match, TRBD1 (6 bases). This CDR3 region has 12 residues. The germline V gene encodes CDR1 KGHDR and CDR2 SFDVKD. The ends were cut back, 7 bases at V and 6 bases at J, with 9 bases in the middle. The CDR3: CATRGHVNEQFF. CDR3 in DNA: TGTGCCACCAGGGGACATGTCAATGAGCAGTTCTTC.